This T cell receptor (beta chain) comes out of a study of blood T cell repertoires in COVID-19. The overall study: Samples representing acute and convalescent COVID-19 were sourced from the United States, Italy and Spain. The cDNA or gDNA used as material had been derived from T cells, B-cell-depleted T cells, or PBMCs.

Here immunoSEQ multiplex PCR was the method, and the copy in TCRdb shows in-frame clones only, minus some. The sample consists of about 140,000 clones, around 88% of them appearing once. Germline CDR1 is SGDLS and CDR2 is YYNGEE. The CDR3 has 17 residues. The V and J ends lost 0 bases and 5 bases, in that order; junction bases with no gene match: 8. Sequencing was carried out using peripheral blood. This chain joins TRBV9 and TRBJ2-3, with TRBD2 matching 11 bases. This receptor was identified in a woman in her fifties or sixties with acute or convalescent COVID-19. This CDR3 is CASSVGLAGLGRDTQYF. For the CDR3, the DNA is TGTGCCAGCAGCGTAGGACTAGCGGGGTTGGGCAGAGATACGCAGTATTTT.